The 15 T cell receptor beta chains below were found in one sample sequenced in a study of cytomegalovirus exposure and HLA in healthy donors. Amplification used 60 Vbeta primers and 13 Jbeta primers. Method: immunoSEQ multiplex PCR; TCRdb's copy keeps in-frame clones and lacks some. The sample lists fewer than 130,000 clones, less than 75% occurring once. Sample: PBMCs. Receptor source: a man between 40 and 49 years old in good health and CMV-seropositive.

In its sample, this clone was seen a few times. V gene TRBV21-1 combines with J gene TRBJ2-2; the table's D gene call, TRBD2, was not cross checked with the DNA. TRBV21-1 represents a pseudogene. This CDR3 is built from 16 residues. CDR3 DNA: TGTGCCAGCAGCAGTTGCGGGAGGGTGAACACCGGGGAGCTGTTTTTT. Its translation: CASSSCGRVNTGELFF.

The chain is built from TRBV6-5 and TRBJ1-2, with D perhaps TRBD1 (5 bases). The CDR3 sequence is 15 residues long. Germline loops: CDR1 MNHEY, CDR2 SVGAGI. Trimming pared 0 bases from V and 7 bases from J, leaving 15 bases between. For the CDR3, the DNA is TGTGCCAGCAGTTACTCGATAGGGGTTGCGGTTGGCTACACCTTC. It translates to CASSYSIGVAVGYTF.

The rearrangement uses TRBV28 and TRBJ1-5; 7 bases match TRBD1. The CDR3 loop spans 15 amino acids. J lost 2 bases, V lost 3 bases, and 4 bases had no gene match. Germline CDR1 and CDR2: MDHEN and SYDVKM. CDR3 loop: CASSFRGMGNQPQHF. DNA of the CDR3: TGTGCCAGCAGTTTCAGGGGGATGGGCAATCAGCCCCAGCATTTT.

V is TRBV7-2 and J is TRBJ1-5; weak D call: TRBD1 (5 bases). Germline assignment: CDR1 SGHTA and CDR2 FQGNSA. There are 14 residues in the CDR3. Trimming left V 3 bases short and J 2 bases short, with 8 bases between. CDR3 sequence reads: CASSFLGGNQPQHF. CDR3 bases: TGTGCCAGCAGCTTCTTAGGGGGCAATCAGCCCCAGCATTTT.

The CDR3 reads CASSRDRGSYNEQFF. CDR3 nucleotides: TGTGCCAGCAGTAGGGACAGGGGGTCCTACAATGAGCAGTTCTTC. V is TRBV2 and J is TRBJ2-1; 11 bases match TRBD1. The CDR3 length is 15 residues. J gave up 1 base and V 5 bases, and 1 base lay outside the gene matches. CDR1 and CDR2 from the germline V gene are SNHLY and FYNNEI. The full variable domain, with the rest looked up from reference TRBV2 and TRBJ2-1, is EPEVTQTPSHQVTQMGQEVILRCVPISNHLYFYWYRQILGQKVEFLVSFYNNEISEKSEIFDDQFSVERPDGSNFTLKIRSTKLEDSAMYFCASSRDRGSYNEQFFGPGTRLTVL.

This chain connects TRBV15 to TRBJ2-3, with D tentatively TRBD1 (6 bases). V shed 1 base and J shed 2 bases, with 19 bases lying between them. CDR3 size: 18 residues. From germline, CDR1 is LNHNV and CDR2 YYDKDF (reference sequence). CDR3 residues: CATSRGAFWQGITDTQYF. CDR3 sequence (DNA): TGTGCCACCAGCAGAGGAGCTTTCTGGCAGGGGATCACAGATACGCAGTATTTT.

This clone turned up a few times. The gene calls are TRBV7-2 and TRBJ1-2; 9 bases are shared with TRBD1. Per the germline V gene, CDR1 is SGHTA and CDR2 is FQGNSA. Trimming cost V 5 bases and J 7 bases; bases outside gene matches: 8. The CDR3 sequence is 14 residues long. In DNA form, the CDR3 reads TGTGCCAGCAGCATTGGACAGGGGCCTCTTGGCTACACCTTC. Translated: CASSIGQGPLGYTF. Full variable domain (missing parts from reference TRBV7-2 and TRBJ1-2): GAGVSQSPSNKVTEKGKDVELRCDPISGHTALYWYRQSLGQGLEFLIYFQGNSAPDKSGLPSDRFSAERTGGSVSTLTIQRTQQEDSAVYLCASSIGQGPLGYTFGSGTRLTVV.

The rearrangement joins TRBV15 to TRBJ2-7; D is possibly TRBD2 (6 bases). The germline V gene has CDR1 LNHNV and CDR2 YYDKDF (reference sequence). The CDR3 has 13 amino acids. The germline V and J ends were trimmed by 8 bases and 3 bases, with 14 bases remaining between them. The CDR3 bases are TGTGCCACCGGAGGAGGGGAAGTCTACGAGCAGTACTTC. This codes for CATGGGEVYEQYF.

This chain links TRBV5-1 with TRBJ2-1, with D possibly being TRBD1 (7 bases). V lost 0 bases and J 8 bases, leaving 15 bases between the germline ends. The CDR3 is made up of 15 amino acids. Germline assignment: CDR1 SGHRS and CDR2 YFSETQ. CDR3 nucleotide sequence: TGCGCCAGCAGCTTGGAGGGGCAGGGGGGCGATGAGCAGTTCTTC. Encoded protein: CASSLEGQGGDEQFF.

The chain employs TRBV2 and TRBJ1-2; D is unclear. V was clipped by 10 bases and J by 3 bases, with 15 bases between them. This CDR3 is 13 amino acids long. Germline CDR1 is SNHLY and CDR2 is FYNNEI. In DNA, the CDR3 is TGTGCCACTAAGGCGGTTTTTGACTATGGCTACACCTTC. It codes for CATKAVFDYGYTF.

The chain links TRBV15 to TRBJ2-2; the match to TRBD2 covers 9 bases. Unmatched junction bases numbered 10, after V lost 8 bases and J lost 9 bases. This CDR3 has 14 residues. CDR1 is LNHNV, CDR2 YYDKDF, per germline (reference sequence). DNA for the CDR3: TGTGCCACCGGGGGCGGGAGGGCCATTCGGGAGCTGTTTTTT. Protein: CATGGGRAIRELFF.

The rearrangement joins TRBV6-4 to TRBJ2-3, with TRBD2 identical over 9 bases. V gave up 4 bases and J gave up 1 base; unmatched junction bases: 3. The CDR3 runs 15 residues. Germline V CDR1 and CDR2: MRHNA, SNTAGT. CDR3 in DNA: TGTGCCAGCAGTGTTATAGCGGGAGGCACAGATACGCAGTATTTT. It translates to CASSVIAGGTDTQYF.

The rearrangement links TRBV5-6 to TRBJ1-2, with D possibly TRBD1 on 6 matching bases. Deletions cut 6 bases from V and 6 bases from J, with 18 bases between. The CDR3 runs 14 residues. Germline lookup yields CDR1 SGHDT and CDR2 YYEEEE. The CDR3 protein is CASTPEGGVHGYTF. DNA for the CDR3: TGTGCCAGCACCCCGGAGGGGGGGGTCCATGGCTACACCTTC.

This clone was detected only a few times. The genes are TRBV7-3 and TRBJ2-2; TRBD2 might be the D (7 bases). CDR1 SGHTA and CDR2 FQGTGA come from the germline V gene. This CDR3 is 15 amino acids long. V was trimmed by 5 bases and J by 4 bases, leaving 14 bases between them. CDR3 protein: CASSDPGGATGELFF. CDR3 nucleotides: TGTGCCAGCAGCGACCCTGGGGGGGCCACCGGGGAGCTGTTTTTT.

In its sample, this clone was seen a few times. The V call is TRBV7-6, the J call TRBJ2-2; 8 bases are a match to TRBD1. CDR3 length equals 16 residues. CDR1 SGHVS and CDR2 FNYEAQ come from the germline V gene. The V gene end was trimmed by 2 bases and the J gene end by 5 bases; junction bases not matched to a gene: 7. CDR3 sequence reads: CASSLSQGAMTGELFF. The CDR3 nucleotides read TGTGCCAGCAGCTTAAGTCAGGGGGCGATGACCGGGGAGCTGTTTTTT. The full variable domain, rest sourced from reference TRBV7-6 and TRBJ2-2, is GAGVSQSPRYKVTKRGQDVALRCDPISGHVSLYWYRQALGQGPEFLTYFNYEAQQDKSGLPNDRFSAERPEGSISTLTIQRTEQRDSAMYRCASSLSQGAMTGELFFGEGSRLTVL.